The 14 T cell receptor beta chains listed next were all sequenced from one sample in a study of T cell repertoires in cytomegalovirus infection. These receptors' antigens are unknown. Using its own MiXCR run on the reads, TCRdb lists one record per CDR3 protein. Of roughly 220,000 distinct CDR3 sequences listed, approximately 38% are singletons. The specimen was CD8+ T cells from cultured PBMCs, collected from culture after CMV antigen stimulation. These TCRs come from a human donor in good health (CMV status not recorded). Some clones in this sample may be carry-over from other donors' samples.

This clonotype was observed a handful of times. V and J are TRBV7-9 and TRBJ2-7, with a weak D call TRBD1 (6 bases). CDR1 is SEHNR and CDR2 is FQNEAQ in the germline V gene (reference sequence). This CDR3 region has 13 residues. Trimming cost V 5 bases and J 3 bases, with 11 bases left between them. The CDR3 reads CASSLTGYYEQYF. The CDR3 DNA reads TGTGCCAGCAGCCTCACAGGGTACTACGAGCAGTACTTC.

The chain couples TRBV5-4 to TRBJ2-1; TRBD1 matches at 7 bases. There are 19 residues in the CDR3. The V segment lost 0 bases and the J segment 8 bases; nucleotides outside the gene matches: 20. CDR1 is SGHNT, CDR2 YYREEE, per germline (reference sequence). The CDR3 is CASSLEPSTGLLLIDEQFF. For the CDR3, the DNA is TGTGCCAGCAGCTTGGAGCCTTCGACAGGGCTACTATTAATCGATGAGCAGTTCTTC.

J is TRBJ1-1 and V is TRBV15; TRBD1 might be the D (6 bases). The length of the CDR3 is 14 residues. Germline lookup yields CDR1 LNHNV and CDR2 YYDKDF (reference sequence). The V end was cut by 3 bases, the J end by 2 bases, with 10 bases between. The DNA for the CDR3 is TGTGCCACCAGCAGGGACAGAAGCAACACTGAAGCTTTCTTT. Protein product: CATSRDRSNTEAFF.

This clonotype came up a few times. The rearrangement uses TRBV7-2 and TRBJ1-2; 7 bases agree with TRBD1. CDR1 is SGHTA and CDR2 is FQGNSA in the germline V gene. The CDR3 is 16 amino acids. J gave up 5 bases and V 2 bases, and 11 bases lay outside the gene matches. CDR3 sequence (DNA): TGTGCCAGCAGCTTAAATTTAATCGGGACAGAGTATGGCTACACCTTC. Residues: CASSLNLIGTEYGYTF.

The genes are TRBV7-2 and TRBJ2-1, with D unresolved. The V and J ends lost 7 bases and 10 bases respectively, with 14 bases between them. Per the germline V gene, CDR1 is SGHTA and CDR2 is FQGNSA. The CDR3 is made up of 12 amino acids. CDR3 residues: CASTPTEAEQFF. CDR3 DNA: TGTGCCAGCACCCCCACAGAAGCCGAGCAGTTCTTC. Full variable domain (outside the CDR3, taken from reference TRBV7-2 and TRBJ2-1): GAGVSQSPSNKVTEKGKDVELRCDPISGHTALYWYRQSLGQGLEFLIYFQGNSAPDKSGLPSDRFSAERTGGSVSTLTIQRTQQEDSAVYLCASTPTEAEQFFGPGTRLTVL.

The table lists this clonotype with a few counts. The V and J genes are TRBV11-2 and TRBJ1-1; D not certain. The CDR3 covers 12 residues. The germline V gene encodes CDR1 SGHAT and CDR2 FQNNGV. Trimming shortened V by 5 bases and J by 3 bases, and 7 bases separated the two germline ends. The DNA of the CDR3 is TGTGCCAGCAGCCGAGATTACACTGAAGCTTTCTTT. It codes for CASSRDYTEAFF.

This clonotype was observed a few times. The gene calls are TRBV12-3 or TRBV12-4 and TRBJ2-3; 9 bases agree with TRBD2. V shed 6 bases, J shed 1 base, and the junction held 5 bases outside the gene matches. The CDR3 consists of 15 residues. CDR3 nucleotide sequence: TGTGCCAGCAGCGCCGGGACTAGCCGCACAGATACGCAGTATTTT. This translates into CASSAGTSRTDTQYF.

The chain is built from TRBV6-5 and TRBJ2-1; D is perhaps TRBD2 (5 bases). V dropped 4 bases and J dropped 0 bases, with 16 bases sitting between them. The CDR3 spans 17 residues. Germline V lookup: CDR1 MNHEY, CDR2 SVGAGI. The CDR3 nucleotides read TGTGCCAGCAGTTCCGATGCTGGCGGAGGCTCCTACAATGAGCAGTTCTTC. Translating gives CASSSDAGGGSYNEQFF.

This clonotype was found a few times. The CDR3 reads CASSLLGGDDYGYTF. CDR3 sequence (DNA): TGTGCCAGCAGTTTATTGGGGGGAGATGACTATGGCTACACCTTC. The rearrangement uses TRBV27 and TRBJ1-2, with D possibly being TRBD1 (5 bases). There are 15 residues in the CDR3. V dropped 1 base and J dropped 3 bases, with 12 bases sitting between them. CDR1 is MNHEY and CDR2 is SMNVEV in the germline V gene (reference sequence).

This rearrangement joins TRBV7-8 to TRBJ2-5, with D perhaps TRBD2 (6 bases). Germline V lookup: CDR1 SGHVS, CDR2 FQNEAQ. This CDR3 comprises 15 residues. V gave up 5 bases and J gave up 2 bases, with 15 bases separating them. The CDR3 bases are TGTGCCAGCAGCCCCTTGCGGGGTGGACAAGAGACCCAGTACTTC. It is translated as CASSPLRGGQETQYF.

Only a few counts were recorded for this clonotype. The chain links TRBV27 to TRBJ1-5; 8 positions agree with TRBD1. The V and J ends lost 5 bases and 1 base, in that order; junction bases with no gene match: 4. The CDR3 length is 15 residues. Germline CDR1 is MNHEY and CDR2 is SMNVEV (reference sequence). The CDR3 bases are TGTGCCAGCAGTCACAGGGGGAGGAGCAATCAGCCCCAGCATTTT. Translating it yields CASSHRGRSNQPQHF.

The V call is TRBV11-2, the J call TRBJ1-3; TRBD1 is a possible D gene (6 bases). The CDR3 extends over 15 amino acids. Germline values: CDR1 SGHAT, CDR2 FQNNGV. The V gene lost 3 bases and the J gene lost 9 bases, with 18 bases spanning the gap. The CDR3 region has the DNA TGTGCCAGCAGCTTCATTAACCGTGAAGGGGGCACCATATATTTT. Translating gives CASSFINREGGTIYF.

The CDR3 coding sequence is TGTGCCAGCAGCCCCGGACAGGCTGAAGCTTTCTTT. Encoded protein: CASSPGQAEAFF. This chain links TRBV7-9 with TRBJ1-1, with 7 bases identical to TRBD1. The germline CDR1 and CDR2 sequences are SEHNR and FQNEAQ (reference sequence). Unmatched junction bases numbered 3, after V lost 5 bases and J lost 6 bases. The CDR3 contains 12 residues.

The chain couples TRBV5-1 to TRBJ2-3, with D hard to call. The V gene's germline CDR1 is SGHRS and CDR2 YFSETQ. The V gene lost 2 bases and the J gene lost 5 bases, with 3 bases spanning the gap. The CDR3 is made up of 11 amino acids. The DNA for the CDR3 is TGCGCCAGCAGCTTAATAGATACGCAGTATTTT. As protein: CASSLIDTQYF. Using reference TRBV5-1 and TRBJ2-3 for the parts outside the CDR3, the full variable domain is KAGVTQTPRYLIKTRGQQVTLSCSPISGHRSVSWYQQTPGQGLQFLFEYFSETQRNKGNFPGRFSGRQFSNSRSEMNVSTLELGDSALYLCASSLIDTQYFGPGTRLTVL.